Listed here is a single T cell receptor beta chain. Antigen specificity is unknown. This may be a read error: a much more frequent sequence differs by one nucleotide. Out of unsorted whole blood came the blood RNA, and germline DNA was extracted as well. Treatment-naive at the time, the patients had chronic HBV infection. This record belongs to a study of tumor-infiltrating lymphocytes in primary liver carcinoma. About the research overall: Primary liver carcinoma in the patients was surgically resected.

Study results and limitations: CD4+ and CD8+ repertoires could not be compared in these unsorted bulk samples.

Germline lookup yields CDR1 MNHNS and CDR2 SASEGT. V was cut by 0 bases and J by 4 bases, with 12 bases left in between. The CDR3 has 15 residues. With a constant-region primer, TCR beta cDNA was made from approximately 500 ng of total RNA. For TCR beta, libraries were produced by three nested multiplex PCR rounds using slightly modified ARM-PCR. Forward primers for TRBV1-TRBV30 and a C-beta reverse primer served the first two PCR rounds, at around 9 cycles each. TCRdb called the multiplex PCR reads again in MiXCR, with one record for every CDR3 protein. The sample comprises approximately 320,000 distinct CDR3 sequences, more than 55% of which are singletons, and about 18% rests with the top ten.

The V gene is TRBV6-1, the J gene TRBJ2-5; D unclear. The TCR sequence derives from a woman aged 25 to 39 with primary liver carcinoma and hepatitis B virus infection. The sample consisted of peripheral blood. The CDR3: CASSEAGRRIETQYF. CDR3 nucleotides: TGTGCCAGCAGTGAAGCGGGAAGGCGGATAGAGACCCAGTACTTC.